This TCR beta chain was recovered during a study of Graves' ophthalmopathy and Graves' hyperthyroidism. The authors amplified TCR beta CDR3 regions from RNA transcripts. HTBI primers were employed in first-round RT-PCR, then a second-round multiplex PCR followed. TCRdb reprocessed the multiplex PCR reads via MiXCR and lists one record per CDR3 protein. This sample has about 500,000 distinct CDR3 sequences, with about 35% found just once. Turning to this clonotype: Its antigen is currently unknown.

Aged 18 to 65, hyperthyroidism patients had been newly diagnosed, with under 2 months' duration. The CDR3 has 14 residues. The V gene's germline CDR1 is SEHNR and CDR2 FQNEAQ (reference sequence). V was pared by 5 bases and J by 2 bases, with 5 bases of the junction left unmatched. Study-wide points: Stable hyperthyroidism and ophthalmopathy were told apart by a 13-signature model, which achieved almost 90% sensitivity and roughly 80% specificity. Most clonotypes expanded in thyroid above 0.001 frequency were present in blood too.

The TCR was taken from an adult man with Graves' hyperthyroidism. The chain employs TRBV7-9 and TRBJ1-1, with 7 nucleotides matching TRBD1. The sequenced sample consisted of peripheral blood or thyroid tissue (not recorded which). CDR3 nucleotides: TGTGCCAGCAGCACGACAGGGATAAACACTGAAGCTTTCTTT. Translation: CASSTTGINTEAFF.